The clone carrying this T cell receptor (beta chain) was recorded a few times. Original processing methods: Estimates of nucleated cell counts were drawn from the amplification of reference gene primers. Profiled with immunoSEQ multiplex PCR; TCRdb holds only in-frame clones, not every one. The DNA gave D and trimming, while V, J and clone size come from that table. Among 200,000 or so clones listed, 70% to 85% were seen once. The data were obtained in a study of blood T cell repertoires in COVID-19. About the study: Samples taken during acute and convalescent COVID-19 were collected in the United States, Italy and Spain. From T cells, B-cell-depleted T cells, or PBMCs came the material, which was cDNA or gDNA.

The V gene end was trimmed by 8 bases and the J gene end by 2 bases; junction bases not matched to a gene: 7. Germline-derived CDR1 and CDR2 are SNHLY and FYNNEI. CDR3 size: 15 residues. The sequencing input was peripheral blood. The V and J genes are TRBV2 and TRBJ2-5, with 11 positions matching TRBD1. The TCR originated in a woman aged 25 to 39 with acute or convalescent COVID-19. The CDR3 DNA follows: TGTGCCAGCGGGCGGGACAGGGGGTTACAAGAGACCCAGTACTTC. Its translation: CASGRDRGLQETQYF.